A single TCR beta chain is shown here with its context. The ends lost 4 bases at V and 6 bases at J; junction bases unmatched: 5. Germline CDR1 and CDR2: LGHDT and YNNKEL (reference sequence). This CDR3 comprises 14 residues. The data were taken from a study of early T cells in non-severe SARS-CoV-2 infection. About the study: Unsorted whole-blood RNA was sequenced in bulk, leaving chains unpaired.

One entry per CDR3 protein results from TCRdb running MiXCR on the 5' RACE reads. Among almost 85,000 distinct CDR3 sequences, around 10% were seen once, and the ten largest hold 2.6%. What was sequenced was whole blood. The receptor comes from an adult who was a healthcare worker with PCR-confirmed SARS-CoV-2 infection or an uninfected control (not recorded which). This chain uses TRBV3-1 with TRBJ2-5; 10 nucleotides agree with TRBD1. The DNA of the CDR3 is TGTGCCAGCAGCCTCCGACAGGGGGCCAAGACCCAGTACTTC. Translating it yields CASSLRQGAKTQYF.